This T cell receptor beta chain appears in the sequencing data of a study of control samples from healthy donors and cancer patients. The table came from immunoSEQ multiplex PCR; TCRdb's copy has only in-frame clones and leaves some out. The data show some 120,000 clones, more than 75% seen once. CDR1 and CDR2 from the germline V gene are WSHSY and SAAADI. This CDR3 is built from 14 residues. V lost 6 bases to trimming and J lost 3 bases, with 14 bases between them. The chain links TRBV10-2 to TRBJ1-2; D is perhaps TRBD1 (6 bases). The source of this sequence is a man younger than 40 in good health. The sequencing sample was made of blood. CDR3 sequence reads: CASSPGHLDYGYTF. CDR3 nucleotide sequence: TGCGCCAGCAGCCCGGGACACTTAGACTATGGCTACACCTTC.